The rows below give T cell receptor beta chains drawn from one sample of a study of T cells after yellow fever vaccination. TCRdb processed the 5' RACE reads anew with MiXCR; each CDR3 protein has one entry. Seen here are about 300,000 distinct CDR3 sequences, around 10% observed once, and the top ten hold approximately 3.5%. The sample in question was CD4+ T cells sorted from PBMCs, obtained 5 days after the yellow fever booster vaccination. The origin of the receptors is a man in his late teens or twenties who received the YFV17D yellow fever vaccine. Each CDR3 is given with its conserved first and last residue. Fields, in order: V gene, clone size, J gene, D gene, CDR3 DNA, CDR3 protein. A D gene is named only where the DNA matches it firmly. Clone size is not always given. Where it is, it says once, few, many or a class for expanded clones.

TRBV6-6	few	TRBJ2-3	NA	TGTGCCAGCAGCCGGGACCTTGGGGGTACGCAGTATTTT	CASSRDLGGTQYF
TRBV7-2	few	TRBJ2-4	NA	TGTGCCAGCAGCTTAACGAGAGGCATTCAGTACTTC	CASSLTRGIQYF
TRBV30	few	TRBJ2-1	TRBD2	TGTGCCTGGAGTGTAGCGGGACGGTCATCGGGCTCCTACAATGAGCAGTTCTTC	CAWSVAGRSSGSYNEQFF
TRBV3-1	few	TRBJ2-1	NA	TGTGCCAGCAGCCAGGAGGGCTACAATGAGCAGTTCTTC	CASSQEGYNEQFF
TRBV14	NA	TRBJ2-4	NA	TGTGCCAGCAGCCAAGATGAGGGAAGAAGGAACATTCAGTACTTC	CASSQDEGRRNIQYF
TRBV4-3	many	TRBJ2-3	NA	TGCGCCAGCAGCCAGGCAGGGGGGGATACGCAGTATTTT	CASSQAGGDTQYF
TRBV4-3	few	TRBJ1-4	NA	TGCGCCAGCAGCCAAGACGAGGGAAGGAATGAAAAACTGTTTTTT	CASSQDEGRNEKLFF
TRBV4-3	NA	TRBJ1-4	TRBD1	TGCGCCAGCAGCCGGACAGGGGAGACTAATGAAAAACTGTTTTTT	CASSRTGETNEKLFF
TRBV4-2	NA	TRBJ2-1	NA	TGTGCCAGCAGCCAAGAAGACGGCAATGAGCAGTTCTTC	CASSQEDGNEQFF
TRBV9	few	TRBJ1-1	NA	TGTGCCAGCAGCGTAGGGAGCCGGAACACTGAAGCTTTCTTT	CASSVGSRNTEAFF
TRBV5-6	NA	TRBJ2-2	NA	TGTGCCAGCACCACACCGCGGGCCGGGGAGCTGTTTTTT	CASTTPRAGELFF
TRBV5-1	NA	TRBJ2-3	TRBD1	TGCGCCAGCAGCATCCAGGGGGTCCATAGCACAGATACGCAGTATTTT	CASSIQGVHSTDTQYF
TRBV18	few	TRBJ2-3	TRBD2	TGTGCCAGCTCACCATTTCTAGCGGGGGGCCCGGTCGGAGATACGCAGTATTTT	CASSPFLAGGPVGDTQYF
TRBV12-3/TRBV12-4	many	TRBJ2-1	NA	TGTGCGACCACTCAGGGGGGGTCCTACAATGAGCAGTTCTTC	CATTQGGSYNEQFF
TRBV5-1	few	TRBJ1-1	NA	TGCGCCAGCAGCCGGTCGGGGGGAAGCACTGAAGCTTTCTTT	CASSRSGGSTEAFF
TRBV18	few	TRBJ1-1	NA	TGTGCCAGCTCACTACAGGATCTCTACGCAAACACTGAAGCTTTCTTT	CASSLQDLYANTEAFF
TRBV7-2	many	TRBJ2-3	TRBD2	TGTGCCAGCACCCAAGACCTAGCGGGCTCAGATACGCAGTATTTT	CASTQDLAGSDTQYF
TRBV7-2	many	TRBJ2-5	TRBD1	TGTGCCAGTTCCCGGGACAGCCAAGAGACCCAGTACTTC	CASSRDSQETQYF
TRBV5-5	few	TRBJ1-4	NA	TGTGCCAGCAGCCGCTCTCAGGAAAAACTGTTTTTT	CASSRSQEKLFF
TRBV6-1	NA	TRBJ1-2	TRBD1	TGTGCCAGCATCACCGGGGGGACAGGGGACGGCTACACCTTC	CASITGGTGDGYTF
TRBV2	few	TRBJ1-1	NA	TGTGCCAGCAGTGAATTCGCAGGCACTAACACTGAAGCTTTCTTT	CASSEFAGTNTEAFF
TRBV12-3/TRBV12-4	few	TRBJ2-2	NA	TGTGCCAGCAGTGCCTCCGGGACTCAAACCGGGGAGCTGTTTTTT	CASSASGTQTGELFF
TRBV21-1	NA	TRBJ2-6	NA	TGTGCCAGCAGCACACACAGGGCTGGGGCCAACGTCCTGACTTTC	CASSTHRAGANVLTF
TRBV6-1	few	TRBJ1-1	NA	TGTGCCAGCAGTGGAATACGAACTATGACTGAAGCTTTCTTT	CASSGIRTMTEAFF